This record concerns one T cell receptor beta chain sequence. The DNA ends 3 residues before the CDR3 does, and the rest of the CDR3 is filled in from the germline J gene. This record belongs to a study of T cells in women clearing cervical HPV infection. In the study overall: Cases' blood sampling followed lesion detection by median approximately 150 days (90 to 200).

Prevalent HPV16 infections were excluded; only incident single HPV16 infections included. Assay used: immunoSEQ multiplex PCR; TCRdb lists only in-frame clones, some missing. In total, the table holds tens of thousands of clones. The CDR3 extends over 13 amino acids. In germline, CDR1 is LGHNA, CDR2 YNFKEQ. This chain uses TRBV4-2 with TRBJ2-4; unclear D gene. What was sequenced was blood buffy coat. The receptor was derived from a woman aged 18 to 75 with a cervical HPV16 infection that either progressed to CIN3+ or cleared (not recorded which). CDR3 DNA, as far as it was read: TGTGCCAGCAGCCAAGAGCCAGAAAGTATT. This translates into CASSQEPESI. The CDR3 in full is CASSQEPESIQYF.